This T cell receptor (beta chain) is from a study of Ad26.COV2.S vaccination and SARS-CoV-2 variants (dated by TCRdb to the early 2020s). Background on the whole study: Vaccine-arm donors were drawn from COV1001, a multicentre, randomized, double-blind, placebo-controlled phase I-IIa trial of Ad26.COV2.S in healthy adults. Ad26.COV2.S was administered intramuscularly at 5 x 10^10 or 1 x 10^11 viral particles, either as a single shot or as two shots given 56 days apart. The specificity and breadth of SARS-CoV-2-reactive T cell receptors after Ad26.COV2.S vaccination were assessed by TCRbeta repertoire sequencing. A total of 32 samples were included in the TCR-sequenced set, comprising roughly 19 Ad26.COV2.S vaccine recipients, 5 placebo recipients and 8 SARS-CoV-2 convalescent individuals. Trial participants were randomized into five groups of five, in which low-dose or high-dose Ad26.COV2.S was given once or twice, or placebo was given on both occasions. Investigators did not know the trial group allocation while performing experiments and assessing outcomes.

V is pruned by 0 bases and J by 6 bases, leaving 6 bases of the junction without a gene match. Spanning cysteine to phenylalanine, the CDR3 consists of 15 amino acids. The read is trimmed to its CDR3 DNA, 45 bases read in frame from base 1. Taken from the germline V gene, the CDR1 and CDR2 loops are LGHNA and YSLEER. The immunoSEQ Assay was the method used to sequence TCRbeta CDR3 regions. After extraction, genomic DNA underwent amplification by bias-controlled multiplex PCR, followed by high-throughput sequencing. The source study handled its data this way. To quantify the absolute abundance of every unique TCRbeta CDR3 region, sequences were collapsed and filtered. T cell fraction was estimated by normalization of TCRbeta template counts to usable DNA, with usable DNA being measured through amplification of reference genes present in all nucleated cells. Repertoire TCRs were annotated as SARS-CoV-2-specific when V gene, CDR3 amino acid sequence and J gene were exactly matched to a known reactive TCR set. The reference SARS-CoV-2 TCR set came from MIRA and was filtered for enrichment in COVID-19-positive ImmuneCODE repertoires, removing public or cross-reactive TCRs. Based on the MIRA antigens, annotated TCRs were further analysed at the level of specific ORF or position within ORF. Depth was the summed frequency of annotated unique rearrangements, while breadth was defined as annotated unique rearrangements over total unique productive rearrangements. TCR breadth was compared between groups using two-sided Wilcoxon rank-sum tests. The table comes from immuneACCESS by way of TCRdb, which keeps in-frame sequences with V and J called. Part of the clones is missing from these tables; in studies checked, under half for an unresolved V gene and the rest for unknown reasons. Clone size and V and J calls were adopted from that table, with D and trimming inferred from the DNA. The sample profile shows about 390,000 clones; 70% to 90% of them were found once. 3% to 3.5% of the sample is in the top ten clones.

Read against the paper, the sample's treatment or condition label means: around 19 received Ad26.COV2.S at low or high dose, single or two shots; about 5 received placebo; per-sample allocation not given. For vaccine and placebo recipients, the sequenced repertoires came from samples collected on day 63 after the first injection. Between 29 July and 7 August 2020, Cohort 1b enrolled about 27 adults aged 18-55 years at one site in Boston, USA. Ad26.COV2.S was a replication-incompetent adenovirus type 26 vector that expressed a prefusion-stabilized SARS-CoV-2 spike protein derived from the original Wuhan strain. Concerning this clone itself: Its cognate antigen has yet to be identified. It has no much larger one-base neighbor in the sample; base qualities were not kept.

The paper's findings and limits, for the study overall: Higher spike-specific TCR breadth was observed in Ad26.COV2.S recipients than in placebo recipients (P = 0.0014). Vaccine and placebo recipients had similar non-spike TCR breadth, a finding consistent with the vaccine containing only spike. According to the authors, total T cell responses may have been underestimated by the TCR breadth and depth analyses. The study was not powered to compare responses between vaccine doses or regimens. Substantial breadth of spike-specific CD8+ and CD4+ T cell responses was reported after vaccination.

This receptor was identified in a person aged 18-60 years who received the Ad26.COV2.S COVID-19 vaccine or a placebo. The rearranged chain carries TRBV4-3 and TRBJ2-7, and 9 junctional nucleotides match TRBD1. The sequencing here drew on peripheral blood, taken in a trial of Ad26.COV2.S vaccine versus placebo. The CDR3 region has the sequence CASSQDLQGAVEQYF. Read as DNA, the sequence is TGCGCCAGCAGCCAAGATTTACAGGGGGCGGTCGAGCAGTACTTC.